The 32 T cell receptor beta chains reported below all come from one sample, sequenced in a study of blood T cells in healthy people across ages. A second PCR, run for about 7 to 12 cycles, used a sample-barcoded 5' primer plus a J-beta primer mix. Each CDR3 protein gets one entry after TCRdb re-called the 5' RACE reads with MiXCR. The data contain under 750,000 distinct CDR3 sequences, 45% to 55% of them singletons. The sample comprised blood. These receptors were collected from a man older than 75 in good health.

This clonotype has ten or more counts. The chain carries TRBV6-6 and TRBJ2-7; no reliable D call. The V end was cut by 0 bases, the J end by 2 bases, with 11 bases between. The CDR3 consists of 15 residues. CDR1 and CDR2 (germline): MNHNY, SVGAGI (reference sequence). CDR3 sequence: CASSYSIDPAYEQYF. DNA for the CDR3: TGTGCCAGCAGTTACTCGATAGACCCAGCCTACGAGCAGTACTTC.

The gene calls are TRBV4-3 and TRBJ2-1; D gene uncertain. Trimming cost V 1 base and J 9 bases, with 10 bases left between them. Germline values: CDR1 LGHNA, CDR2 YSLEER. CDR3 length equals 13 residues. The chain's CDR3 is CASSQVGLSEQFF. The CDR3 nucleotides are TGCGCCAGCAGCCAAGTGGGGTTGTCTGAGCAGTTCTTC.

The chain links TRBV7-9 to TRBJ2-3, with 8 bases fitting TRBD2. Trimming removed 2 bases from V and 5 bases from J; junction bases left unmatched: 6. The V gene's germline CDR1 is SEHNR and CDR2 FQNEAQ (reference sequence). The CDR3 is 15 amino acids. CDR3 loop: CASSLIGTSKDTQYF. The CDR3 nucleotides are TGTGCCAGCAGCTTAATCGGGACTAGTAAAGATACGCAGTATTTT.

This clonotype came up a few times. J is TRBJ2-1 and V is TRBV18, with 10 bases matching TRBD1. This CDR3 is 14 amino acids long. With V trimmed by 3 bases and J by 6 bases, 2 bases remained unmatched. Germline CDR1 KGHSH, CDR2 LQKENI. The CDR3 protein is CASSPGTGVNEQFF. In DNA, the CDR3 is TGTGCCAGCTCACCTGGGACAGGGGTCAATGAGCAGTTCTTC.

CDR3 protein: CATQRERGTGELFF. The CDR3 DNA follows: TGTGCCACCCAGCGGGAGCGTGGCACCGGGGAGCTGTTTTTT. The chain is built from TRBV7-9 and TRBJ2-2, with 8 bases identical to TRBD2. Germline V gives CDR1 SEHNR, CDR2 FQNEAQ (reference sequence). V trimming: 10 bases; J trimming: 4 bases; junction bases outside the gene matches: 8. CDR3 length: 14 amino acids.

The chain carries TRBV20-1 and TRBJ2-1; maybe TRBD2 (6 bases). Per germline, CDR1 DFQATT and CDR2 SNEGSKA (reference sequence). Trimming pared 1 base from V and 4 bases from J, leaving 17 bases between. The CDR3 extends over 16 amino acids. DNA of the CDR3: TGCAGTGCTAGAGGATCCCCCGTTCGGGGGTACAATGAGCAGTTCTTC. Encoded protein: CSARGSPVRGYNEQFF.

The CDR3 nucleotides read TGCAGTGCTAGCCTTCTACAGGGGTTTCGGGATACGCAGTATTTT. Translating gives CSASLLQGFRDTQYF. This rearrangement joins TRBV20-1 to TRBJ2-3; the match to TRBD1 covers 7 bases. The CDR3 totals 15 residues. J was trimmed by 6 bases and V by 3 bases; bases with no gene match: 12. In germline, CDR1 is DFQATT, CDR2 SNEGSKA (reference sequence).

This rearrangement joins TRBV7-2 to TRBJ2-7; TRBD2 aligns across 10 bases. This CDR3 is 14 amino acids long. After removal of 5 bases from V and 7 bases from J, the junction contained 8 bases not matched to a gene. From germline, CDR1 is SGHTA and CDR2 FQGNSA. The CDR3 here is CASSVVGLAPEQYF. For the CDR3, the DNA is TGTGCCAGCAGCGTAGTGGGACTAGCGCCGGAGCAGTACTTC.

The chain has TRBV7-9 and TRBJ2-2; no firm D call. The CDR3 spans 16 residues. Germline V gene data show CDR1 as SEHNR and CDR2 as FQNEAQ (reference sequence). V was cut by 3 bases and J by 4 bases, with 15 bases left in between. The CDR3 bases are TGTGCCAGCAGCTTTCTCGAGCGAGCACGCACCGGGGAGCTGTTTTTT. As protein: CASSFLERARTGELFF.

This clonotype was picked up a small number of times. The rearrangement uses TRBV29-1 and TRBJ1-5; D is undetermined. The germline CDR1 and CDR2 sequences are SQVTM and ANQGSEA. The CDR3 loop spans 12 amino acids. With 4 bases removed from V and 5 bases from J, the gap between germline ends came to 9 bases. The CDR3: CSVGSADQPQHF. In DNA form, the CDR3 reads TGCAGCGTTGGGTCAGCAGATCAGCCCCAGCATTTT.

This clonotype has a count of ten or more. The V gene is TRBV20-1, the J gene TRBJ2-5; D possibly corresponds to TRBD2 (5 bases). V shed 6 bases and J shed 2 bases, with 10 bases lying between them. This CDR3 spans 12 amino acids. Germline-derived CDR1 and CDR2 are DFQATT and SNEGSKA (reference sequence). CDR3 protein: CSARTVQETQYF. CDR3 sequence (DNA): TGCAGTGCAAGGACTGTTCAAGAGACCCAGTACTTC.

This chain uses TRBV7-9 with TRBJ2-5; D is uncertain. The end of the DNA aligns better with TRBJ2-7, so the J call may be wrong. The CDR3 length is 15 residues. Germline V CDR1 and CDR2: SEHNR, FQNEAQ (reference sequence). CDR3 region: CANISTRAGAYEQYF. The CDR3 DNA reads TGTGCCAACATCTCGACACGGGCAGGCGCCTACGAGCAGTACTTC.

The V call is TRBV2, the J call TRBJ2-1; possible D gene TRBD1, 6 bases. In germline, CDR1 is SNHLY, CDR2 FYNNEI. Trimming stripped 6 bases from V and 8 bases from J, with 17 bases between. The CDR3 is 14 residues long. Here the CDR3 reads CASRLDSSWDEQFF. The CDR3 region has the DNA TGTGCCAGCAGATTGGACAGCTCCTGGGATGAGCAGTTCTTC.

V is TRBV12-5 and J is TRBJ2-1; 11 nucleotides line up with TRBD2. The CDR3 runs to 17 residues. Unmatched junction bases numbered 9, after V lost 6 bases and J lost 2 bases. Germline assignment: CDR1 LGHNT and CDR2 FRNRAP. CDR3 bases: TGTGCTAGTGGCGACGTAGCGGGGGGGAGACCCTACAATGAGCAGTTCTTC. Its protein product is CASGDVAGGRPYNEQFF.

The rearrangement uses TRBV30 and TRBJ1-1, with 11 positions matching TRBD1. V was pared by 2 bases and J by 6 bases, with 11 bases of the junction left unmatched. CDR1 GTSNPN and CDR2 SVGIG come from the germline V gene (reference sequence). The CDR3 has 16 amino acids. The CDR3 here is CAWSMYFGQGASEAFF. CDR3 coding DNA: TGTGCCTGGAGTATGTATTTCGGACAGGGGGCGTCTGAAGCTTTCTTT.

V is TRBV5-1 and J is TRBJ2-7; TRBD1 aligns across 8 bases. V trimming: 2 bases; J trimming: 2 bases; junction bases outside the gene matches: 15. Germline CDR1 and CDR2: SGHRS and YFSETQ. The CDR3 is made up of 18 amino acids. The CDR3 loop reads CASSFGRNPGQATYEQYF. In nucleotides, the CDR3 is TGCGCCAGCAGCTTTGGACGAAATCCGGGACAGGCAACCTACGAGCAGTACTTC.

J is TRBJ2-2 and V is TRBV6-5; D is possibly TRBD1 (6 bases). Germline values: CDR1 MNHEY, CDR2 SVGAGI. The ends were cut back, 6 bases at V and 6 bases at J, with 17 bases in the middle. CDR3 size: 15 residues. CDR3 DNA: TGTGCCAGCAGCGAACAGGGACGGGCTCCCGGGGAGCTGTTTTTT. It specifies CASSEQGRAPGELFF.

This clonotype was observed a handful of times. The chain joins TRBV14 to TRBJ2-1; D possibly uses TRBD1 or TRBD2 (5 bases each). Trimming left V 1 base short and J 0 bases short, with 13 bases between. Germline V gene lookup returns CDR1 SGHDN and CDR2 FVKESK. The CDR3 covers 17 residues. CDR3 DNA sequence: TGTGCCAGCAGCCAAGTAATGGGACGGAGCTCCTACAATGAGCAGTTCTTC. It codes for CASSQVMGRSSYNEQFF.

This chain links TRBV7-9 with TRBJ1-1; a possible D gene is TRBD1 (5 bases). V lost 5 bases and J 4 bases, leaving 20 bases between the germline ends. CDR3 length equals 16 residues. The germline gives CDR1 SEHNR, CDR2 FQNEAQ (reference sequence). CDR3 in DNA: TGTGCCAGCAGCCTAGGGCTAGTGGGGGGTCTCACTGAAGCTTTCTTT. This codes for CASSLGLVGGLTEAFF. Full variable domain (missing parts from reference TRBV7-9 and TRBJ1-1): DTGVSQNPRHKITKRGQNVTFRCDPISEHNRLYWYRQTLGQGPEFLTYFQNEAQLEKSRLLSDRFSAERPKGSFSTLEIQRTEQGDSAMYLCASSLGLVGGLTEAFFGQGTRLTVV.

This clonotype was detected only a few times. The rearrangement links TRBV27 to TRBJ2-7; D is possibly TRBD1 or TRBD2 (5 bases each). Germline CDR1 and CDR2: MNHEY and SMNVEV (reference sequence). Trimming cost V 8 bases and J 2 bases, with 16 bases left between them. The CDR3 is 14 residues long. CDR3 in amino acids: CASVRGDGPYEQYF. CDR3 nucleotide sequence: TGTGCCAGCGTCCGAGGGGACGGACCCTACGAGCAGTACTTC.

On this clonotype: A single base separates this from a much larger clone, so it may be a read error. The V gene is TRBV6-2 or TRBV6-3, the J gene TRBJ2-4, with D maybe TRBD1 (6 bases). The J call may be in error: the DNA end matches TRBJ2-7 better. Germline loops: CDR1 MNHEY, CDR2 SVGEGT. This CDR3 spans 23 amino acids. The DNA of the CDR3 is TGTGCCAGCAGTTGGGTTCGGGTACGGGGCCAAATGAACAGGGAAAGAGGCTACTACGAGCAGTACTTC. Protein product: CASSWVRVRGQMNRERGYYEQYF.

This clonotype was counted only a few times. V usage is TRBV4-2 and J usage is TRBJ2-1, with 8 positions matching TRBD2. Per the germline V gene, CDR1 is LGHNA and CDR2 is YNFKEQ. Losses at the gene ends were 0 bases for V and 8 bases for J; bases not matched to a gene: 12. The CDR3 covers 17 residues. The CDR3 here is CASSQDLGVAGRHEQFF. The CDR3 nucleotides are TGTGCCAGCAGCCAAGATCTGGGAGTAGCGGGGCGACATGAGCAGTTCTTC.

This chain uses TRBV20-1 with TRBJ2-7; 8 bases fit TRBD1. This CDR3 spans 12 amino acids. Germline CDR1 reads DFQATT; CDR2 reads SNEGSKA (reference sequence). J gave up 3 bases and V 6 bases, and 4 bases lay outside the gene matches. The CDR3 nucleotides are TGCAGTGCCACGGACAGGGACTACGAGCAGTACTTC. Protein: CSATDRDYEQYF.

This clonotype appeared once. This chain links TRBV16 with TRBJ1-2; TRBD1 matches 11 bases. Per the germline V gene, CDR1 is KGHSY and CDR2 is FQNENV. The CDR3 contains 16 residues. Germline trimming cut 3 bases from V and 7 bases from J; bases unmatched to any gene: 10. DNA of the CDR3: TGTGCCAGCAGCCAGCAGATTGGACAGGGGGCTACTGGCTACACCTTC. Encoded protein: CASSQQIGQGATGYTF.

This clonotype was observed a few times. A much larger clone sits a single nucleotide away, making a read error possible. The chain joins TRBV6-5 to TRBJ2-7, with unresolved D. The J call is uncertain, as TRBJ2-5 better fits the DNA end. Per the germline V gene, CDR1 is MNHEY and CDR2 is SVGAGI. The CDR3 consists of 14 residues. In DNA, the CDR3 is TGTGCCAGCAGTTACGCGCTGTCCGCTGGGACCCAGTACTTC. Its translation: CASSYALSAGTQYF.

The gene calls are TRBV12-3 or TRBV12-4 and TRBJ2-1; D call uncertain. V gave up 3 bases and J gave up 7 bases, with 16 bases separating them. The CDR3 spans 15 residues. The CDR3 loop reads CASSFSELPPNEQFF. The CDR3 nucleotides read TGTGCCAGCAGTTTTAGTGAGTTACCTCCGAATGAGCAGTTCTTC.

This chain uses TRBV5-1 with TRBJ1-6; D call uncertain. CDR1 and CDR2 (germline): SGHRS, YFSETQ. The CDR3 contains 16 residues. V was cut by 1 base and J by 8 bases, with 16 bases left in between. The CDR3 loop is CASSLMNVGRDSPLHF. The CDR3 DNA sequence: TGCGCCAGCAGCTTGATGAACGTCGGTCGGGATTCACCCCTCCACTTT.

The chain has TRBV18 and TRBJ1-2, with D tentatively TRBD1 (6 bases). Germline-derived CDR1 and CDR2 are KGHSH and LQKENI. V lost 2 bases and J lost 6, with 7 bases in between. This CDR3 has 12 amino acids. As DNA, the CDR3 is TGTGCCAGCTCACCAAACAGGGATGGCTACACCTTC. Translated: CASSPNRDGYTF.

The rearrangement uses TRBV20-1 and TRBJ2-4, with 14 positions matching TRBD2. The end of the DNA aligns better with TRBJ2-7, so the J call may be wrong. The CDR3 extends over 16 amino acids. Germline CDR1 reads DFQATT; CDR2 reads SNEGSKA (reference sequence). CDR3 in amino acids: CSAWTSGGRRNYEQYF. CDR3 bases: TGCAGTGCGTGGACTAGCGGGGGGCGGAGGAACTACGAGCAGTACTTC.

The sample holds a few counts of this clonotype. This chain links TRBV28 with TRBJ2-6; a possible D gene is TRBD2 (6 bases). V was clipped by 3 bases and J by 2 bases, with 11 bases between them. The CDR3 extends over 16 amino acids. Germline CDR1 and CDR2: MDHEN and SYDVKM. This CDR3 is CASSFPWGAGANVLTF. The CDR3, as DNA: TGTGCCAGCAGTTTTCCCTGGGGGGCTGGGGCCAACGTCCTGACTTTC.

The chain uses TRBV9 and TRBJ1-2; 10 bases match TRBD1. Trimming at V came to 3 bases and at J to 7 bases, leaving 9 bases not matched to a gene. The CDR3 consists of 15 residues. The germline V gene encodes CDR1 SGDLS and CDR2 YYNGEE. CDR3 loop: CASSERTGGIGGYTF. CDR3 sequence (DNA): TGTGCCAGCAGCGAACGGACAGGGGGGATTGGTGGCTACACCTTC.

This clonotype appeared many times. The V gene is TRBV3-1, the J gene TRBJ2-1, with 13 bases aligning to TRBD2. The CDR3 contains 18 residues. V was clipped by 2 bases and J by 4 bases; unmatched bases: 8. Germline lookup yields CDR1 LGHDT and CDR2 YNNKEL (reference sequence). CDR3 nucleotide sequence: TGTGCCAGCAGCCAATCGGGACTAGCGGGGTTTTGGTACAATGAGCAGTTCTTC. It is translated as CASSQSGLAGFWYNEQFF.